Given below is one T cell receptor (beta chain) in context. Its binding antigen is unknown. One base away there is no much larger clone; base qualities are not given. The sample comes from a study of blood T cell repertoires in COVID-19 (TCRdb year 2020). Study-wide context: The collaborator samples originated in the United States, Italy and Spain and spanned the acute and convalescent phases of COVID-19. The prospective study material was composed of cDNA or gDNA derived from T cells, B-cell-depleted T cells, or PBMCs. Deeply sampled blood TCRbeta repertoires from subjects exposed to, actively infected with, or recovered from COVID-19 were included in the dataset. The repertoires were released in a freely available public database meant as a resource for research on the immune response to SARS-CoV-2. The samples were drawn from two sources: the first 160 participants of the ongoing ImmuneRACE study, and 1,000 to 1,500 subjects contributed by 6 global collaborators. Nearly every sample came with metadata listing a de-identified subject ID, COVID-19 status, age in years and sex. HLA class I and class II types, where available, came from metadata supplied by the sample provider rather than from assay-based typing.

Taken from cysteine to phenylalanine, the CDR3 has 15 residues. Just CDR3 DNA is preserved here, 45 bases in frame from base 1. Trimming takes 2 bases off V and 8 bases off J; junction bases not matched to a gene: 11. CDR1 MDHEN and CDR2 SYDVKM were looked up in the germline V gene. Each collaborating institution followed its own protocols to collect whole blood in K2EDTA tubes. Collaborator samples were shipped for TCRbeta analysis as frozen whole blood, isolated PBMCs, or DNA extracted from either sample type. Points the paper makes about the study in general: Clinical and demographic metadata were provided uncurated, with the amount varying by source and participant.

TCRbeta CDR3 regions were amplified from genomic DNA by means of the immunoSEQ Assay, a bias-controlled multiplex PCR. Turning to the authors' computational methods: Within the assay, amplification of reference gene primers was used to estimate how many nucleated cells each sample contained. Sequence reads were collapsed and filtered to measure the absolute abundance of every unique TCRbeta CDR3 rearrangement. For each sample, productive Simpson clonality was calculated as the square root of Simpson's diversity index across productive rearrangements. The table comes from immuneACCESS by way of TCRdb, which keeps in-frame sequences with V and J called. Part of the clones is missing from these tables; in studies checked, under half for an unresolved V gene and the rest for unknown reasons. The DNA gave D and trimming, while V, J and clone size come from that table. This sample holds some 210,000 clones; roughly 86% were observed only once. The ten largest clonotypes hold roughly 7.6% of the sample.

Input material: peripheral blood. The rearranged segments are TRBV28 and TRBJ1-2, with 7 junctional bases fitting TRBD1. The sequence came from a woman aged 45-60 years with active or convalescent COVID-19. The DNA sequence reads TGTGCCAGCAGTTTAGGACGACAGGGCGGGAAAGGCTACACCTTC. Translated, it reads CASSLGRQGGKGYTF.